The rows below give T cell receptor beta chains drawn from one sample of a study of blood T cell repertoires in COVID-19. Measured with immunoSEQ multiplex PCR; TCRdb has only the in-frame clones, and not every one. The sample lists 150,000 to 200,000 clones; approximately 88% were seen once. Material for sequencing was PBMCs or T cells enriched from blood (not recorded which). Receptor source: a man between 65 and 80 years old who had been exposed to COVID-19. Both conserved end residues are part of each CDR3. The order of the fields is J gene, V gene, clone size, D gene, CDR3 DNA, CDR3 protein. D genes are given only for firm matches. Expanded clones get a size class; other rows say once, few or many, or leave the size out.

TRBJ1-4 | TRBV19 | NA | TRBD1 | TGTGCCAGTAGCACGGTTGGCGGGACAGCAACGGAAAAACTGTTTTTT | CASSTVGGTATEKLFF
TRBJ2-1 | TRBV7-2 | NA | TRBD2 | TGTGCCAGCAGCCCTGGGGGGACTAGATCCAATGAGCAGTTCTTC | CASSPGGTRSNEQFF
TRBJ2-2 | TRBV4-3 | NA | TRBD2 | TGCGCCAGCAGCCAAGAAGCGGGGAGGGCCAGCGGGGAGCTGTTTTTT | CASSQEAGRASGELFF
TRBJ2-1 | TRBV5-1 | NA | NA | TGCGCCAGCAGCTTGCAGGGCGGGACCTACAATGAGCAGTTCTTC | CASSLQGGTYNEQFF
TRBJ1-4 | TRBV10-3 | NA | NA | TGTGCCATCAGTGGAGAGACAGATTCTGAAAAACTGTTTTTT | CAISGETDSEKLFF
TRBJ2-1 | TRBV7-2 | NA | NA | TGTGCCAGCAGTCCCCGGCGGGGCTCGAATGAGCAGTTCTTC | CASSPRRGSNEQFF
TRBJ1-5 | TRBV18 | NA | TRBD1 | TGTGCCAGCCGGACAGGGCCCAATCAGCCCCAGCATTTT | CASRTGPNQPQHF
TRBJ1-2 | TRBV4-3 | NA | TRBD1 | TGCGCCAGCAGCCAAGGCCCGACAGGGGATCTCTATGGCTACACCTTC | CASSQGPTGDLYGYTF
TRBJ2-5 | TRBV5-1 | NA | NA | TGCGCCAGCCAAAAGGCAGGGCCCCAAGAGACCCAGTACTTC | CASQKAGPQETQYF
TRBJ2-1 | TRBV6-4 | NA | NA | TGTGCCAGCAGTGACGCTTCTAGGAATGAGCAGTTCTTC | CASSDASRNEQFF
TRBJ1-1 | TRBV30 | few | TRBD1 | TGTGCCACTCGACCTCGGGACAGGGCCCGCACTGAAGCTTTCTTT | CATRPRDRARTEAFF
TRBJ1-2 | TRBV27 | NA | TRBD1 | TGTGCCAGCAGACTACAGGGGGCGCTTGGCGGCTACACCTTC | CASRLQGALGGYTF
TRBJ2-3 | TRBV5-4 | NA | NA | TGTGCCAGCAGCGTGCCGGGAGAAAAAAGAACAGATACGCAGTATTTT | CASSVPGEKRTDTQYF
TRBJ2-7 | TRBV24-1 | NA | TRBD2 | TGTGCCACCAGTGACCCCTCCCGTGGGGGGGGCGAGCAGTACTTC | CATSDPSRGGGEQYF
TRBJ1-2 | TRBV4-1 | NA | NA | TGCGCCAGCAGCCAAGATCCAGGGGCGAACTATGGCTACACCTTC | CASSQDPGANYGYTF
TRBJ1-2 | TRBV6-2/TRBV6-3 | NA | NA | TGTGCCAGCAGCCGCGGATCCTCGGACAGAGTCTTATATGGCTACACCTTC | CASSRGSSDRVLYGYTF
TRBJ1-5 | TRBV30 | few | NA | TGTGCCTGGAGCAACCGGGCAGGGAATCAGCCCCAGCATTTT | CAWSNRAGNQPQHF
TRBJ2-7 | TRBV7-2 | NA | NA | TGTGCCAGCAGCTTAGGGCGGGTAAACTCCTACGAGCAGTACTTC | CASSLGRVNSYEQYF
TRBJ2-1 | TRBV10-3 | NA | TRBD2 | TGTGCCATCAGCGGTCTGCCGGCGGGAGAGGGTGAGCAGTTCTTC | CAISGLPAGEGEQFF
TRBJ1-5 | TRBV7-2 | NA | NA | TGTGCCAGCAGCTCCGAGCCACAGGGCAATCAGCCCCAGCATTTT | CASSSEPQGNQPQHF
TRBJ2-4 | TRBV21-1 | NA | NA | TGTGCCAGCAGTGATCCGGGACAGACAAACATTCAGTACTTC | CASSDPGQTNIQYF
TRBJ1-1 | TRBV25-1 | NA | NA | TGTGCCAGCAAGGCTTTTACAGGGATGAACACTGAAGCTTTCTTT | CASKAFTGMNTEAFF
TRBJ2-1 | TRBV14 | NA | NA | TGTGCCAGCAGCCCCTATGTCGGGGAGATCGAGGTGAATGAGCAGTTCTTC | CASSPYVGEIEVNEQFF
TRBJ2-5 | TRBV28 | NA | TRBD1 | TGTGCCAGCATGGACAGGCCTAAGGCCCAGTACTTC | CASMDRPKAQYF
TRBJ2-7 | TRBV6-5 | NA | TRBD2 | TGTGCCAGCAGTTACTCGGGTAGCGGGAGGGCCTACGAGCAGTACTTC | CASSYSGSGRAYEQYF
TRBJ2-1 | TRBV5-6 | NA | NA | TGTGCCAGCAGCTTTCCACTCAGGGGCAATGAGCAGTTCTTC | CASSFPLRGNEQFF
TRBJ2-3 | TRBV5-4 | few | TRBD2 | TGTGCCAGCAGCTTGCAGCGGGGGGGCCTTCGGGATACGCAGTATTTT | CASSLQRGGLRDTQYF
TRBJ1-4 | TRBV7-2 | NA | NA | TGTGCCAGCAGCTTACTTGGCGGGGGGCCGAATGAAAAACTGTTTTTT | CASSLLGGGPNEKLFF
TRBJ1-2 | TRBV15 | few | TRBD1 | TGTGCCACCAGCCCGTCCGGGACAGGGGTAGATGGCTACACCTTC | CATSPSGTGVDGYTF
TRBJ1-1 | TRBV19 | NA | NA | TGTGCCAGTAGTATGGAGGGCTCCAACACTGAAGCTTTCTTT | CASSMEGSNTEAFF
TRBJ1-1 | TRBV6-5 | NA | NA | TGTGCCACTCGACACCTCCGAGAAGCTTTCTTT | CATRHLREAFF
TRBJ1-5 | TRBV4-1 | NA | NA | TGCGCCAGCAGCCAATGGTCAGGGAATCAGCCCCAGCATTTT | CASSQWSGNQPQHF
TRBJ2-1 | TRBV4-3 | NA | NA | TGCGCCAGCAGCCAAGGGGGAGGGGGGAATGAGCAGTTCTTC | CASSQGGGGNEQFF
TRBJ1-1 | TRBV19 | few | NA | TGTGCCAGTAGTCTGAACAGGGATATGAACACTGAAGCTTTCTTT | CASSLNRDMNTEAFF
TRBJ1-2 | TRBV19 | NA | TRBD1 | TGTGCCAGTAGCAGCCGGGACAGGCCGTATGGCTACACCTTC | CASSSRDRPYGYTF
TRBJ2-5 | TRBV5-4 | NA | TRBD2 | TGTGCCAGCAGCTTGAGACTAGCGGGAAAAGAGACCCAGTACTTC | CASSLRLAGKETQYF
TRBJ2-3 | TRBV24-1 | NA | TRBD2 | TGTGCCACCAGTGAGACTAGCCGTGCCCCAGATACGCAGTATTTT | CATSETSRAPDTQYF
TRBJ1-1 | TRBV6-5 | few | TRBD1 | TGTGCCAGCAGAAGACAGGGCCCTAGTCGGGCTGAAGCTTTCTTT | CASRRQGPSRAEAFF
TRBJ2-5 | TRBV7-2 | NA | TRBD2 | TGTGCCAGCAGCATAGGACTAAGCGGGGGGGCCGGGGAGACCCAGTACTTC | CASSIGLSGGAGETQYF
TRBJ2-4 | TRBV5-5 | NA | NA | TGTGCCAGCAGATCCCCCAATAACATTCAGTACTTC | CASRSPNNIQYF
TRBJ2-7 | TRBV5-6 | few | NA | TGTGCCAGCAGCTTTCTGGGGAGCTCCTACGAGCAGTACTTC | CASSFLGSSYEQYF
TRBJ1-2 | TRBV28 | NA | NA | TGTGCCAGCAGTTCGGGAGGCCGGCGCTACACCTTC | CASSSGGRRYTF
TRBJ2-3 | TRBV7-3 | NA | TRBD2 | TGTGCCAGCAGCTCTGGACTAGCGGGGGGGCGTACAGATACGCAGTATTTT | CASSSGLAGGRTDTQYF
TRBJ2-7 | TRBV2 | NA | TRBD2 | TGTGCCAGCAGTGAAGGACCGGGACTAGCGGGAGCCTACGAGCAGTACTTC | CASSEGPGLAGAYEQYF
TRBJ1-2 | TRBV6-5 | NA | TRBD1 | TGTGCCAGCAGTTACGGGACAGGGGAGTCCTATGGCTACACCTTC | CASSYGTGESYGYTF
TRBJ2-3 | TRBV28 | NA | TRBD1 | TGTGCCAGCAGTACAGGGGGCGCAGATACGCAGTATTTT | CASSTGGADTQYF
TRBJ2-3 | TRBV5-8 | NA | TRBD2 | TGTGCCAGCAGCCGACTAGCGGGGTTTAGCACAGATACGCAGTATTTT | CASSRLAGFSTDTQYF
TRBJ2-2 | TRBV11-3 | NA | NA | TGTGCCAGCAGCTTAGGGGGCGAGGTGCTGTTTTTT | CASSLGGEVLFF
TRBJ2-5 | TRBV2 | NA | NA | TGTGCCAGCACTCTTCTACTGACAGGAACTAAAGAGACCCAGTACTTC | CASTLLLTGTKETQYF
TRBJ2-7 | TRBV9 | NA | NA | TGTGCCAGCAGCGTGGCGCTCGGAGATTCCTACGAGCAGTACTTC | CASSVALGDSYEQYF
TRBJ1-6 | TRBV21-1 | NA | NA | TGTGCCTGCCTCGGGGGACTACTATTGAATAATTCACCCCTCCACTTT | CACLGGLLLNNSPLHF
TRBJ2-2 | TRBV7-9 | NA | TRBD1 | TGTGCCAGCAGCCCACCGGGCCGGGACAGGGGATCCGGGGAGCTGTTTTTT | CASSPPGRDRGSGELFF
TRBJ1-2 | TRBV6-1 | NA | NA | TGTGCCAGCAGTGAACAAGTTACAGTCTATGGCTACACCTTC | CASSEQVTVYGYTF
TRBJ1-3 | TRBV9 | NA | NA | TGTGCCAGCAGCGTAGGGCGGAACTCTGGAAACACCATATATTTT | CASSVGRNSGNTIYF
TRBJ2-5 | TRBV18 | NA | NA | TGTGCCAGCTCTCAGATGGAAGAGACCCAGTACTTC | CASSQMEETQYF
TRBJ2-3 | TRBV28 | NA | NA | TGTGCCAGCGCCAGGGATACGCAGTATTTT | CASARDTQYF
TRBJ2-1 | TRBV7-8 | NA | TRBD2 | TGTGCCAGCAGCTTTAGTGCGGGAGGCTACAATGAGCAGTTCTTC | CASSFSAGGYNEQFF
TRBJ2-3 | TRBV7-2 | NA | NA | TGTGCCAGCAGCTTAGCCAGCGGAGTACAATATACGCAGTATTTT | CASSLASGVQYTQYF
TRBJ2-3 | TRBV3-1/TRBV3-2 | NA | NA | TGTGCCAGCAGCCCCCCATTCCCCAGGGCCGATACGCAGTATTTT | CASSPPFPRADTQYF